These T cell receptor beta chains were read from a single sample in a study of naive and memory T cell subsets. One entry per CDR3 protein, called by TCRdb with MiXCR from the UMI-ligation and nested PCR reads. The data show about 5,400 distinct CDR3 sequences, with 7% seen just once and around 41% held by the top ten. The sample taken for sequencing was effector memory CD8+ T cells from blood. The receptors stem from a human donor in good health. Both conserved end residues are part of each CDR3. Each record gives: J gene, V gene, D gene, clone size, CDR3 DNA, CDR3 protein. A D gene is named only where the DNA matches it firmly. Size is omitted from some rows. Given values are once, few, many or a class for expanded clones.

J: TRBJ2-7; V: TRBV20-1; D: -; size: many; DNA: TGCAGTGCTGAGCAACCGGGACGAGAAACCTCCGAGCAGTACTTC; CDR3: CSAEQPGRETSEQYF
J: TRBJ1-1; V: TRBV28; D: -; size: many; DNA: TGTGCCAGCAGTCCTCAGACACTCATGAACACTGAAGCTTTCTTT; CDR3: CASSPQTLMNTEAFF
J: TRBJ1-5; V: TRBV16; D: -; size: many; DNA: TGTGCCAGCAGCCAATCTTTTGAAGGGGATCAGCCCCAGCATTTT; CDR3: CASSQSFEGDQPQHF
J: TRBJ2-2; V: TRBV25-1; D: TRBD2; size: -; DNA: TGTGCCAGCAGTGAAGGAGAGCGGGAGAGCGGGGAGCTGTTTTTT; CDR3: CASSEGERESGELFF
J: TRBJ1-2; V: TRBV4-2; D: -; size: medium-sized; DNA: TGTGCCAGCAGCCCCGAGGAAGGGGCCTTCTATGGCTACACCTTC; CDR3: CASSPEEGAFYGYTF
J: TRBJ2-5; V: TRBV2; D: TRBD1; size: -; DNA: TGTGCCAGCCTCCGGGACAGGGGAGAGACCCAGTACTTC; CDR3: CASLRDRGETQYF
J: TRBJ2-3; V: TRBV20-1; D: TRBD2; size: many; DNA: TGCAGTGCTAATAGCGGGAGTGAGGCAGATACGCAGTATTTT; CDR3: CSANSGSEADTQYF
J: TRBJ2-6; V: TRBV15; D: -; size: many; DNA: TGTGCCACCAGCAGTGCAGGGGATGGGGCCAACGTCCTGACTTTC; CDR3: CATSSAGDGANVLTF
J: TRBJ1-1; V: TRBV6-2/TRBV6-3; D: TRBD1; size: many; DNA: TGTGCCAGCAGGCGGACAGGGGGCATCACTGAAGCTTTCTTT; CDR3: CASRRTGGITEAFF
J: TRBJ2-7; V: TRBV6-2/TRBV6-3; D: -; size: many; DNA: TGTGCCAGCAGTTACGGGAGTGGGGACACCTACGAGCAGTACTTC; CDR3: CASSYGSGDTYEQYF
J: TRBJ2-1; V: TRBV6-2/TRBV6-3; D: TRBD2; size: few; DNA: TGTGCCAGCTCTCTAGCGGGGGATCAGGTCAATGAGCAGTTCTTC; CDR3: CASSLAGDQVNEQFF
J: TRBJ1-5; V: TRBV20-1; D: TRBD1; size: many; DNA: TGCAGTGCTAGTGAGGGGGCGTTTCAGCCCCAGCATTTT; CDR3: CSASEGAFQPQHF
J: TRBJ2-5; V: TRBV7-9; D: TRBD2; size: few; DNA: TGTGCCAGCAGCTTAGGTAGCGGGAGCGGTGCGACCCAGTACTTC; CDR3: CASSLGSGSGATQYF
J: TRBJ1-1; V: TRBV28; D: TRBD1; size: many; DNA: TGTGCCAGCAGTTTAAGGGACAGGGGGCACGGAAACACTGAAGCTTTCTTT; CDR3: CASSLRDRGHGNTEAFF
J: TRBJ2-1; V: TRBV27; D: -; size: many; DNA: TGTGCCAGCAGTTTAGGAGGGTGGAATGAGCAGTTCTTC; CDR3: CASSLGGWNEQFF
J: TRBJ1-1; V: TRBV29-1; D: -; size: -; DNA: TGCAGCTCAAGACCCGGGCTCAACACTGAAGCTTTCTTT; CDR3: CSSRPGLNTEAFF
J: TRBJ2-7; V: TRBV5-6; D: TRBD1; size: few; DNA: TGTGCCAGCAGCTTGGAGCTTGTGGGACAGGGGCACGAGCAGTACTTC; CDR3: CASSLELVGQGHEQYF
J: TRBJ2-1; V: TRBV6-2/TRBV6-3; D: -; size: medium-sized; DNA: TGTGCCAGCATGCCGGGAAGCTACAATGAGCAGTTCTTC; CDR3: CASMPGSYNEQFF
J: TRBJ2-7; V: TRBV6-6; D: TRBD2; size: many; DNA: TGTGCCAGCAGTCCACGGACTAGCTCCTACGAGCAGTACTTC; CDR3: CASSPRTSSYEQYF
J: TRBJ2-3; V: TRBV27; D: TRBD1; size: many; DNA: TGTGCCAGCACCCCGACAGGGATTAGCACAGATACGCAGTATTTT; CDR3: CASTPTGISTDTQYF
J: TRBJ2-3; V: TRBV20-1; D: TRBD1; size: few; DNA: TGCAGTGCTAGAGATCCCTGGACAGGATTAGATACGCAGTATTTT; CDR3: CSARDPWTGLDTQYF
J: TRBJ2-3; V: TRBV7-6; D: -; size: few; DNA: TGTGCCAGCAGCTTAGCGGGACAAGTGACAGATACGCAGTATTTT; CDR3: CASSLAGQVTDTQYF
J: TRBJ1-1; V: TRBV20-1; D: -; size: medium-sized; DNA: TGCAGTGCTAGAGATGACGCTAGCATGAACACTGAAGCTTTCTTT; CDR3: CSARDDASMNTEAFF
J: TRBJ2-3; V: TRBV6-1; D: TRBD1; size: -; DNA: TGTGCCAGCAGTGAAGGACAGGGGGCGACAGATACGCAGTATTTT; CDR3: CASSEGQGATDTQYF
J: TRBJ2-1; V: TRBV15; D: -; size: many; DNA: TGTGCCACCAGCAGAACCGACGGTACTTACAATGAGCAGTTCTTC; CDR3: CATSRTDGTYNEQFF
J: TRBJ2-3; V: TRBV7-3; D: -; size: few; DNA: TGTGCCAGCAGCCAGACTGGCGGGACGATAGATACGCAGTATTTT; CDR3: CASSQTGGTIDTQYF
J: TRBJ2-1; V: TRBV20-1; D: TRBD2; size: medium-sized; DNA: TGCAGTGCAGCAACCGGGACTAGCGGGTTCAATGAGCAGTTCTTC; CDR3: CSAATGTSGFNEQFF
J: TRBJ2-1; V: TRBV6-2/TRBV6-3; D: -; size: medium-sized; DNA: TGTGCCAGCAGTTACACAGACTACAATGAGCAGTTCTTC; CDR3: CASSYTDYNEQFF
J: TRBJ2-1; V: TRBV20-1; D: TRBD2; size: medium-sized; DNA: TGCAGTGCTCCCCGAACTAGCGAGGACTACAATGAGCAGTTCTTC; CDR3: CSAPRTSEDYNEQFF
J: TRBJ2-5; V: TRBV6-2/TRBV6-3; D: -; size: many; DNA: TGTGCCAGCAGTTACTCCACAGGGGAGGTTGAGACCCAGTACTTC; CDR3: CASSYSTGEVETQYF
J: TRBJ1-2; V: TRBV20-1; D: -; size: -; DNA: TGCAGTGCTAGAACAGTGGACTTCTATGGCTACACCTTC; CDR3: CSARTVDFYGYTF
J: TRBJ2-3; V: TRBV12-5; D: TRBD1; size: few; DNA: TGTGCTAGTGGTTTTCGACAGGGGCTAGAGACAGATACGCAGTATTTT; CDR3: CASGFRQGLETDTQYF
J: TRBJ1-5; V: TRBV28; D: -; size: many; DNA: TGTGCCAGCAGTTTACTTCGAGCAGGGCCGAGACAGCCCCAGCATTTT; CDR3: CASSLLRAGPRQPQHF
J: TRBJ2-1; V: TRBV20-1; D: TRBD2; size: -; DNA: TGCAGTGCTAGCCAGGCTAGCGGGGGGGCCAATGAGCAGTTCTTC; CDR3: CSASQASGGANEQFF
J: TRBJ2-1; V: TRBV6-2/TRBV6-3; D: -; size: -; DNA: TGTGCCGGGTCCCGGGACCTACTGAATGAGCAGTTCTTC; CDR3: CAGSRDLLNEQFF
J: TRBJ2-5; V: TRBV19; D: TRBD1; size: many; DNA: TGTGCCAGTAGTCGAATTATGGACAGGGGGCCCGAGACCCAGTACTTC; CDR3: CASSRIMDRGPETQYF
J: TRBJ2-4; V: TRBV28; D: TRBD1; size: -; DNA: TGTGCCAGCAGTTTATTCACGGGACAGGGAAAGAACTTTCGCAAAAACATTCAGTACTTC; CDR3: CASSLFTGQGKNFRKNIQYF
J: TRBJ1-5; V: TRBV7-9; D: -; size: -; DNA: TGTGCCAGCAGCTTAGCGGGGAGTAGCAATCAGCCCCAGCATTTT; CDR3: CASSLAGSSNQPQHF
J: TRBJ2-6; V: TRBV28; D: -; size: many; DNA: TGTGCCAGCAGTCCAGGGCCCCTCTCTGGGGCCAACGTCCTGACTTTC; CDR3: CASSPGPLSGANVLTF
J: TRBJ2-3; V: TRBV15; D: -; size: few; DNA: TGTGCCACCAGCCGACAGTGGAAAGATACGCAGTATTTT; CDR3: CATSRQWKDTQYF
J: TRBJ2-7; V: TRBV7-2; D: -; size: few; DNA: TGTGCCAGCAGCCCGGGGTGGGGGGGCCGTATCGAGCAGTACTTC; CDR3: CASSPGWGGRIEQYF
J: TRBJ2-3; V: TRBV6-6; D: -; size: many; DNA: TGTGCCAGCAGCACAGGGACCGACGGCACAGATACGCAGTATTTT; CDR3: CASSTGTDGTDTQYF